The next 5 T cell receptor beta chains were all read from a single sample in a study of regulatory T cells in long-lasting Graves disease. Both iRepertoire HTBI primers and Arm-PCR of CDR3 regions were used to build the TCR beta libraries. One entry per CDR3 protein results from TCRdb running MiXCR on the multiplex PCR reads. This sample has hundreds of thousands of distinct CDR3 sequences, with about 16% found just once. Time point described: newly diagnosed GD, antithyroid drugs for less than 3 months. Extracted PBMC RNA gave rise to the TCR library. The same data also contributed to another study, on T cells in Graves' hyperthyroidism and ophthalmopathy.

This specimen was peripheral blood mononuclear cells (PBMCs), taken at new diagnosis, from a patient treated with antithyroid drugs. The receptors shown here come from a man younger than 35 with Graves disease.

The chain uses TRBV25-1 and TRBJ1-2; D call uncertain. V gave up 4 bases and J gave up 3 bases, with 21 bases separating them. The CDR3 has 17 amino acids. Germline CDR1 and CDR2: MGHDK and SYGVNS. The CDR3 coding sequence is TGTGCCAGCAGTGCGCTAAATCGTCCCGGGGAGGACTATGGCTACACCTTC. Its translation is CASSALNRPGEDYGYTF.

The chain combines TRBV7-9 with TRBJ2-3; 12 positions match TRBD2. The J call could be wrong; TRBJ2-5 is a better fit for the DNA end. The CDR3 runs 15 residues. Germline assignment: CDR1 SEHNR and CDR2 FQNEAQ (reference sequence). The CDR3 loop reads CASSPLAGGLETQYF. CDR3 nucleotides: TGTGCCAGCAGTCCTCTAGCGGGAGGGCTGGAGACCCAGTACTTC.

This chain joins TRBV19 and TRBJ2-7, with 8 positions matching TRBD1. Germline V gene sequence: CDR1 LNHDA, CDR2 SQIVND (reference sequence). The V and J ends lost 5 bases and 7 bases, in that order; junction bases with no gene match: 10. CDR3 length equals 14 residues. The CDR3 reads CASSLTGAAGEQYF. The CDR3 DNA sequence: TGTGCCAGTAGTTTGACAGGGGCGGCGGGGGAGCAGTACTTC.

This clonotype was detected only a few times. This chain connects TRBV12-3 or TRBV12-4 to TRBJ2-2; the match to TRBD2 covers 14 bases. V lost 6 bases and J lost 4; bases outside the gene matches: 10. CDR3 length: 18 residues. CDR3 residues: CASSPLGTSGSITGELFF. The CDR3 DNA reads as TGTGCCAGCAGCCCCCTAGGGACTAGCGGGAGTATCACCGGGGAGCTGTTTTTT.

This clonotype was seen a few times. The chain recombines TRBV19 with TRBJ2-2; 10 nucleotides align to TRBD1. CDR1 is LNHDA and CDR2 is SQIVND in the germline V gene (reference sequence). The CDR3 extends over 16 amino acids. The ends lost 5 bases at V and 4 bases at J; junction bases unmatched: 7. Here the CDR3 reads CASSVGTGVVTGELFF. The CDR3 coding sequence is TGTGCCAGTAGTGTGGGGACAGGGGTCGTCACCGGGGAGCTGTTTTTT.